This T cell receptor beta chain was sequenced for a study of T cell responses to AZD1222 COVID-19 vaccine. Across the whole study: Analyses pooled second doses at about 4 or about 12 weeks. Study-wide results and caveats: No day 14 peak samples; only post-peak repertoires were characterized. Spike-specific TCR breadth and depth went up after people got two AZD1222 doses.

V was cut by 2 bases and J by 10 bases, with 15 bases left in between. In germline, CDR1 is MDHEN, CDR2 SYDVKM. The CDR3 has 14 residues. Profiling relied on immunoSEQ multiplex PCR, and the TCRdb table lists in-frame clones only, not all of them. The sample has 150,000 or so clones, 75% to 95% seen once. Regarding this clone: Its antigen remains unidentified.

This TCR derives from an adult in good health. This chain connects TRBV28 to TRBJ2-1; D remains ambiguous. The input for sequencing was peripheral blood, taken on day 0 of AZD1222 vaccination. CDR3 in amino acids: CASSLIIREGEQFF. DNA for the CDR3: TGTGCCAGCAGTTTAATCATCAGAGAAGGGGAGCAGTTCTTC.